This T cell receptor (beta chain) was profiled in a study of early T cells in non-severe SARS-CoV-2 infection. Study-level results: Sequences matched to VDJdb favored anti-spike CD8 responses, while private and CD4 specificities were missed.

MiXCR was run by TCRdb on the 5' RACE reads, yielding one entry per CDR3 protein. The table lists some 80,000 distinct CDR3 sequences, 9% to 15% of them singletons. J gave up 7 bases and V 0 bases, and 4 bases lay outside the gene matches. Per germline, CDR1 LGHDT and CDR2 YNNKEL (reference sequence). The CDR3 extends over 15 amino acids. About this clonotype itself: The antigen remains undetermined.

The chain uses TRBV3-1 and TRBJ2-5, with TRBD2 matching over 11 bases. This material consisted of whole blood, taken at baseline. The source is an adult who was a healthcare worker with PCR-confirmed SARS-CoV-2 infection or an uninfected control (not recorded which). The donor label of this sample is uncertain. CDR3 sequence reads: CASSQDLAGGPTQYF. CDR3 in DNA: TGTGCCAGCAGCCAAGATCTAGCGGGAGGACCGACCCAGTACTTC.